This passage covers 10 T cell receptor beta chains from one sample sequenced in a study of blood T cells in healthy people across ages. Using a J-beta primer mix together with a sample-barcoded 5' primer, a second PCR was run for 7 to 11 cycles. TCRdb processed the 5' RACE reads anew with MiXCR; each CDR3 protein has one entry. The data show 650,000 to 950,000 distinct CDR3 sequences, 44% seen once. The material sequenced was blood. These receptors all stem from a man in his sixties in good health.

The rearrangement links TRBV5-1 to TRBJ2-5; D is possibly TRBD1 (5 bases). With 4 bases removed from V and 5 bases from J, the gap between germline ends came to 15 bases. This CDR3 contains 14 residues. The germline V gene encodes CDR1 SGHRS and CDR2 YFSETQ. The CDR3 region is CASSDPQGGETQYF. Written as DNA, the CDR3 is TGCGCCAGCAGCGATCCCCAGGGTGGGGAGACCCAGTACTTC.

This sequence joins TRBV12-3 or TRBV12-4 and TRBJ1-1; possible D gene TRBD1, 6 bases. Trimming stripped 6 bases from V and 7 bases from J, with 21 bases between. CDR3 length equals 15 residues. The CDR3 region is CASRPNTGGEREAFF. CDR3 DNA sequence: TGTGCCAGCAGGCCTAATACCGGGGGCGAGCGTGAAGCTTTCTTT.

The chain uses TRBV9 and TRBJ1-4, with D possibly TRBD1 on 6 matching bases. CDR1 is SGDLS and CDR2 is YYNGEE in the germline V gene. Trimming shortened V by 0 bases and J by 5 bases, and 11 bases separated the two germline ends. This CDR3 is 15 amino acids long. CDR3 residues: CASSVDGQLNEKLFF. Written as DNA, the CDR3 is TGTGCCAGCAGCGTAGATGGACAGCTGAATGAAAAACTGTTTTTT.

As regards this clonotype: An end of the junction differs from the germline gene, which may be a read error. The V gene is TRBV6-5, the J gene TRBJ2-5, with D possibly being TRBD1 (5 bases). Germline V gene data show CDR1 as MNHEY and CDR2 as SVGAGI. The CDR3 is made up of 15 amino acids. CDR3 in DNA: TGTGCCGGCAGTTACTCGAACCAGGGATTAGGAGAGCAGTACTTC. Its translation is CAGSYSNQGLGEQYF.

The chain links TRBV29-1 to TRBJ2-2, with TRBD1 identical over 11 bases. Germline CDR1 is SQVTM and CDR2 is ANQGSEA. The CDR3 has 16 residues. V shed 6 bases, J shed 4 bases, and the junction held 10 bases outside the gene matches. The CDR3 loop is CSVSRGQGEFTGELFF. In nucleotides, the CDR3 is TGCAGCGTATCCAGGGGACAGGGGGAGTTCACCGGGGAGCTGTTTTTT.

This chain joins TRBV7-2 and TRBJ2-4; TRBD1 matches at 9 bases. The V segment lost 5 bases and the J segment 0 bases; nucleotides outside the gene matches: 8. Germline CDR1 is SGHTA and CDR2 is FQGNSA. This CDR3 is 17 amino acids long. DNA for the CDR3: TGTGCCAGCAGCCCAAGAGGACAGGGGATAGCCAAAAACATTCAGTACTTC. Translation: CASSPRGQGIAKNIQYF.

V gene TRBV4-3 combines with J gene TRBJ1-4; no clear D. V was cut by 0 bases and J by 4 bases, with 15 bases left in between. This CDR3 is built from 17 residues. Germline V gives CDR1 LGHNA, CDR2 YSLEER. The CDR3 loop reads CASSQDRRVAFNEKLFF. The CDR3 region has the DNA TGCGCCAGCAGCCAAGATAGGCGGGTAGCTTTTAATGAAAAACTGTTTTTT.

This clonotype has a count of ten or more. A much larger clone is a single base away; this may be a read error. The genes are TRBV9 and TRBJ2-5; perhaps D is TRBD1 or TRBD2 (6 bases each). CDR1 SGDLS and CDR2 YYNGEE come from the germline V gene. V shed 0 bases and J shed 11 bases, with 17 bases lying between them. The CDR3 covers 14 residues. The CDR3 nucleotides read TGTGCCAGCAGCGTAGCTACTAGCCCAGGGGAGCAGTACTTC. The encoded protein is CASSVATSPGEQYF.

This clonotype occurred a few times. V gene TRBV7-6 combines with J gene TRBJ2-1; 10 bases align to TRBD1. Germline V gene sequence: CDR1 SGHVS, CDR2 FNYEAQ. V shed 3 bases, J shed 8 bases, and the junction held 10 bases outside the gene matches. CDR3 length: 16 amino acids. For the CDR3, the DNA is TGTGCCAGCAGCTTCGGGACAGGGGTAGATTTGGATGAGCAGTTCTTC. This sequence encodes CASSFGTGVDLDEQFF.

The rearrangement uses TRBV6-2 or TRBV6-3 and TRBJ2-4, with D possibly being TRBD1 (7 bases). The V end lost 4 bases, the J end lost 0 bases, and 16 bases lay between the germline ends. There are 17 residues in the CDR3. Germline assignment: CDR1 MNHEY and CDR2 SVGEGT. The CDR3 nucleotides are TGTGCCAGCAGTTTCCCCAGGGGGGAACGAGCCAAAAACATTCAGTACTTC. Protein sequence: CASSFPRGERAKNIQYF.